These 26 T cell receptor beta chains share one sample of origin, sequenced in a study of CXCR3-negative and CXCR3-positive naive CD8 T cells. Overall study findings and caveats: Naive cells positive for CXCR3 carried more hydrophobic TRB CDR3s than CXCR3-negative ones.

UMI-labeled 5' RACE TRB cDNA libraries were prepared from the cells. TCRdb reprocessed the 5' RACE reads, with one entry per CDR3 protein and no DNA. The table lists 100,000 to 150,000 distinct CDR3 sequences. These receptors have no known antigen. The source material was naive CXCR3+ CD8+ T cells from blood. The sample's subset: CD45RO-CCR7+CD27+CD95- naive CD8+ T cells expressing CXCR3 (TNR3+). The receptor source for this set is a human donor in good health. Some clones in this sample may be carry-over from other donors' samples.

The chain combines TRBV14 with TRBJ2-7. Germline CDR1 reads SGHDN; CDR2 reads FVKESK. This CDR3 region has 16 residues. CDR3 in amino acids: CASSQDRVLLLDEQYF. The full variable domain, completed using reference TRBV14 and TRBJ2-7, is EAGVTQFPSHSVIEKGQTVTLRCDPISGHDNLYWYRRVMGKEIKFLLHFVKESKQDESGMPNNRFLAERTGGTYSTLKVQPAELEDSGVYFCASSQDRVLLLDEQYFGPGTRLTVT.

This sequence joins TRBV28 and TRBJ2-1; TCRdb's D call of TRBD2 is untestable without DNA. The CDR3 length is 14 residues. CDR1 and CDR2 from the germline V gene are MDHEN and SYDVKM. This CDR3 reads CASSPRLAPNEQFF.

This rearrangement joins TRBV20-1 to TRBJ2-3; checking the TCRdb D call of TRBD2 is not possible without DNA. From germline, CDR1 is DFQATT and CDR2 SNEGSKA (reference sequence). The CDR3 totals 15 residues. The CDR3 sequence is CSAVTSGISTDTQYF.

The V and J genes are TRBV12-3 or TRBV12-4 and TRBJ2-7; without DNA, the TCRdb call of TRBD1 cannot be checked. This CDR3 contains 13 residues. This CDR3 reads CASSPSQGYEQYF.

The chain joins TRBV7-8 to TRBJ2-5. CDR1 and CDR2 from the germline V gene are SGHVS and FQNEAQ. The CDR3 has 14 residues. The CDR3 loop is CASSLSSGLETQYF.

The chain carries TRBV7-6 and TRBJ2-3; TCRdb indicates TRBD2, and absent DNA this call remains unverified. The CDR3 consists of 18 residues. Germline V gene sequence: CDR1 SGHVS, CDR2 FNYEAQ. Here the CDR3 reads CASSLEGAAGGLTDTQYF.

V is TRBV7-9 and J is TRBJ1-5; TCRdb gives TRBD1 as the D gene, but with no DNA this cannot be confirmed. The CDR3 length is 15 residues. Germline loops: CDR1 SEHNR, CDR2 FQNEAQ (reference sequence). CDR3 amino acids: CASSAGTGRNQPQHF.

The V gene is TRBV5-1, the J gene TRBJ1-1; TCRdb names TRBD1, which stays unverified in the absence of DNA. The V gene's germline CDR1 is SGHRS and CDR2 YFSETQ. CDR3 size: 19 residues. This CDR3 reads CASSLGERQGSNRNTEAFF.

This rearrangement joins TRBV15 to TRBJ2-3; the D call of TRBD1 rests on TCRdb alone, since no DNA is present to check it. Germline CDR1 LNHNV, CDR2 YYDKDF (reference sequence). The CDR3 runs to 14 residues. The CDR3 reads CATAPPQKTDTQYF.

The rearrangement uses TRBV27 and TRBJ1-5; TCRdb indicates TRBD1, and absent DNA this call remains unverified. The CDR3 sequence is 13 residues long. CDR1 MNHEY and CDR2 SMNVEV come from the germline V gene (reference sequence). CDR3 sequence: CASKGGNNQPQHF.

The V call is TRBV4-1, the J call TRBJ2-7; TCRdb reports TRBD1, a call that lacks DNA to check it against. There are 16 residues in the CDR3. The germline CDR1 and CDR2 sequences are MGHRA and YSYEKL. CDR3 sequence: CASSQDLTGARYEQYF.

The genes are TRBV5-5 and TRBJ1-5; TCRdb names TRBD1, which stays unverified in the absence of DNA. The CDR3 runs 15 residues. Germline loops: CDR1 SGHKS, CDR2 YYEKEE (reference sequence). CDR3 in amino acids: CASSPRGNSNQPQHF.

V gene TRBV23-1 combines with J gene TRBJ1-2; the D call of TRBD1 rests on TCRdb alone, since no DNA is present to check it. TRBV23-1 is an open reading frame whose function is uncertain. This CDR3 has 13 residues. The CDR3 region is CASSQRGDYGYTF.

The rearrangement uses TRBV20-1 and TRBJ2-5; TCRdb designates TRBD2, a call that cannot be tested without DNA. This CDR3 is 16 amino acids long. Looked up from germline, CDR1 is DFQATT and CDR2 is SNEGSKA (reference sequence). The CDR3 sequence: CSARETGLAGVETQYF.

The gene calls are TRBV6-2 or TRBV6-3 and TRBJ2-7; as DNA is missing, the TRBD2 call by TCRdb cannot be tested. The CDR3 is 15 amino acids. Germline CDR1 reads MNHEY; CDR2 reads SVGEGT. CDR3 protein: CASSQGLAQTYEQYF.

The chain uses TRBV28 and TRBJ2-5; the TRBD2 assignment by TCRdb is unverifiable without DNA. The CDR3 is 19 residues long. Per the germline V gene, CDR1 is MDHEN and CDR2 is SYDVKM. The CDR3 is CASSYPTGLAGHYQETQYF.

The J gene is TRBJ2-5, the V gene TRBV7-9; TCRdb selects TRBD1, and the lack of DNA leaves this call unchecked. The germline V gene encodes CDR1 SEHNR and CDR2 FQNEAQ (reference sequence). There are 14 residues in the CDR3. Here the CDR3 reads CASSSDRGQETQYF.

V gene TRBV7-9 combines with J gene TRBJ1-1. CDR3 size: 11 residues. CDR1 SEHNR and CDR2 FQNEAQ come from the germline V gene (reference sequence). CDR3 amino acids: CAAQRNTEAFF.

The chain has TRBV19 and TRBJ2-7; TCRdb's D call of TRBD1 is untestable without DNA. Germline loops: CDR1 LNHDA, CDR2 SQIVND (reference sequence). The CDR3 is made up of 13 amino acids. The CDR3 spells CASSRDRGSEQYF.

This chain uses TRBV5-1 with TRBJ2-6; TCRdb proposes TRBD1, but this gene call is untestable without DNA. The CDR3 sequence is 18 residues long. Germline CDR1 SGHRS, CDR2 YFSETQ. CDR3 sequence: CASSWTGPDGSGANVLTF.

V is TRBV24-1 and J is TRBJ2-2. The CDR3 consists of 18 residues. The germline V gene encodes CDR1 KGHDR and CDR2 SFDVKD. The CDR3 region is CATSDTPGSIGFTGELFF.

The chain carries TRBV9 and TRBJ2-7; TCRdb outputs TRBD1, but without DNA this stays unchecked. The CDR3 consists of 15 residues. Germline CDR1 reads SGDLS; CDR2 reads YYNGEE. The CDR3 sequence is CASSVGQGVVHEQYF.

This chain connects TRBV28 to TRBJ2-3. Per germline, CDR1 MDHEN and CDR2 SYDVKM. The CDR3 contains 15 residues. The CDR3 here is CASSLSGGSTDTQYF. The full variable domain, completed using reference TRBV28 and TRBJ2-3, is DVKVTQSSRYLVKRTGEKVFLECVQDMDHENMFWYRQDPGLGLRLIYFSYDVKMKEKGDIPEGYSVSREKKERFSLILESASTNQTSMYLCASSLSGGSTDTQYFGPGTRLTVL.

V and J are TRBV2 and TRBJ2-3; the TRBD2 assignment by TCRdb is unverifiable without DNA. The CDR3 length is 16 residues. Germline CDR1 is SNHLY and CDR2 is FYNNEI. CDR3 protein: CASSEARDSFTDTQYF.

The chain employs TRBV29-1 and TRBJ2-7; the TCRdb call, TRBD1, lacks DNA for checking. Germline CDR1 is SQVTM and CDR2 is ANQGSEA. The CDR3 is 13 residues long. Here the CDR3 reads CSGGTGGPYEQYF.

J is TRBJ2-5 and V is TRBV7-9; TCRdb designates TRBD2, a call that cannot be tested without DNA. CDR1 and CDR2 from the germline V gene are SEHNR and FQNEAQ (reference sequence). The CDR3 spans 13 residues. The chain's CDR3 is CASSLQEEETQYF.